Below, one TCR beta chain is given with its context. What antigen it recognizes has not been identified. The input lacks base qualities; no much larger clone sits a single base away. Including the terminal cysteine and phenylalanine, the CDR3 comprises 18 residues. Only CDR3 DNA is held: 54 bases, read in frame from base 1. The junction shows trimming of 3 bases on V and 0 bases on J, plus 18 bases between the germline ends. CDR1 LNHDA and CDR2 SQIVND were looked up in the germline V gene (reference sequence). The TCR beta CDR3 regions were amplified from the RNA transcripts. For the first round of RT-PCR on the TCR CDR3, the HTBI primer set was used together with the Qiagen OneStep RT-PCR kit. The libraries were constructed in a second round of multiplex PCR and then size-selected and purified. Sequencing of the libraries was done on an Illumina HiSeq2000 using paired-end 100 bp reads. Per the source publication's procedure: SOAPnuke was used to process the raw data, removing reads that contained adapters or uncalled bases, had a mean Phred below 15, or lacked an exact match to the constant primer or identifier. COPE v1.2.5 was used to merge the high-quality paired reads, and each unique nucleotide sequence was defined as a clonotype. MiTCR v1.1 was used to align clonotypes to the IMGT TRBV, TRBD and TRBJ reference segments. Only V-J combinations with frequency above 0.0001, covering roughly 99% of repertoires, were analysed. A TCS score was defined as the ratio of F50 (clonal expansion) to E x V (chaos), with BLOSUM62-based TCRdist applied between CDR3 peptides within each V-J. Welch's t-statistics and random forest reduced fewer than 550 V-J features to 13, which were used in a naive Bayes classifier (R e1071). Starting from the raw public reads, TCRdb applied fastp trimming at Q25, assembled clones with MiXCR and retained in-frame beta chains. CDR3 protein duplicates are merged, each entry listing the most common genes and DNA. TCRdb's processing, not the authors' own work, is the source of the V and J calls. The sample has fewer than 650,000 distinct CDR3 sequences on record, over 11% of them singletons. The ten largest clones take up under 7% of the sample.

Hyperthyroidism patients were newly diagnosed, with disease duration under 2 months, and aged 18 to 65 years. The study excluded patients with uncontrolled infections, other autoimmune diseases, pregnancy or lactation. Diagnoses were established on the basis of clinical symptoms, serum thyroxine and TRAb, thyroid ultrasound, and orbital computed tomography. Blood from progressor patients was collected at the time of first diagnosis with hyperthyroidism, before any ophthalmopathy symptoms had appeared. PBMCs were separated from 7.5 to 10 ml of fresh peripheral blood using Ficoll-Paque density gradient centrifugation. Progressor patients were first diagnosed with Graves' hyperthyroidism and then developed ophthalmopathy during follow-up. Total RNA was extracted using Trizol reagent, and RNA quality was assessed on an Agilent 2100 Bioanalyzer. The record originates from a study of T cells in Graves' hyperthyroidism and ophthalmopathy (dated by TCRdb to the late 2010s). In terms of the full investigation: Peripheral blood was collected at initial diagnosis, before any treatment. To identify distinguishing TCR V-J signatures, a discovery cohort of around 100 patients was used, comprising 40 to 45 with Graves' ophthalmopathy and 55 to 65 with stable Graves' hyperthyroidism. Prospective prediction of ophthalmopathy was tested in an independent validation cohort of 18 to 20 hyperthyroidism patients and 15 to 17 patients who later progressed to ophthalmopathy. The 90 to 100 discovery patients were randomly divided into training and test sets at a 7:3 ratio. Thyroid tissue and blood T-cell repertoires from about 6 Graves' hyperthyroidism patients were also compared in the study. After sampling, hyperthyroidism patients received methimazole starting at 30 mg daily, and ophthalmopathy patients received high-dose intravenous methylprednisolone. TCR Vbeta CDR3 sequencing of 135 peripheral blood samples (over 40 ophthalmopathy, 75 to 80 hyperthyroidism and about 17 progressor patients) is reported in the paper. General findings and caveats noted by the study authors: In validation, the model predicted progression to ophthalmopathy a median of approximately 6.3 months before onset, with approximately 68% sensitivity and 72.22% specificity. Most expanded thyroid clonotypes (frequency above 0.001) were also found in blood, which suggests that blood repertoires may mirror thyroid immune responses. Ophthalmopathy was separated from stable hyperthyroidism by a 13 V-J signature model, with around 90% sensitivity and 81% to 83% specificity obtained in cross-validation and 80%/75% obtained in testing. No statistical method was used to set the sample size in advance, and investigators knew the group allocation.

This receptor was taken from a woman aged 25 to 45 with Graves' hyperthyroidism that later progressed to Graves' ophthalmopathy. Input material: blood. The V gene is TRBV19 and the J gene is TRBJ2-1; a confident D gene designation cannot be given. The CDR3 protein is CASSIPVSVASSYNEQFF. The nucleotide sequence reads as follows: TGTGCCAGTAGTATTCCGGTGAGCGTCGCAAGCTCCTACAATGAGCAGTTCTTC.